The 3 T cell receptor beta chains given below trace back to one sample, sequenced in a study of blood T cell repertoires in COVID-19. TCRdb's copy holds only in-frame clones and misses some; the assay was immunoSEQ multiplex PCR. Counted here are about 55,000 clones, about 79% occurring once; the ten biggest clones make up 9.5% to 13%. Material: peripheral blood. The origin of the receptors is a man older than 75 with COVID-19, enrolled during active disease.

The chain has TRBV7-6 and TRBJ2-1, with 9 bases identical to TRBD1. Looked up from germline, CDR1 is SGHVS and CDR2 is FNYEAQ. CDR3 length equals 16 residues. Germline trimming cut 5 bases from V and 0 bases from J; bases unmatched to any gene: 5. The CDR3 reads CASSKGGQGSYNEQFF. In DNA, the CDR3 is TGTGCCAGCAGCAAAGGGGGACAGGGCTCCTACAATGAGCAGTTCTTC.

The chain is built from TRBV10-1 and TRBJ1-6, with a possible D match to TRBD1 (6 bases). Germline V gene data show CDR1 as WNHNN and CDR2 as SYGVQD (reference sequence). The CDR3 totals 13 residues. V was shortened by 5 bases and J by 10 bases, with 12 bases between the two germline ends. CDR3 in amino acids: CASSRGSESPLHF. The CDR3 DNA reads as TGCGCCAGCAGTAGGGGGTCGGAATCACCCCTCCACTTT.

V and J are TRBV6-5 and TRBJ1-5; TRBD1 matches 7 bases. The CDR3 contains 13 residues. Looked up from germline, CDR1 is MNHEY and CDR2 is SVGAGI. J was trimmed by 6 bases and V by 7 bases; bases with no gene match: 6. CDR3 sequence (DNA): TGTGCCAGCACAGGGGGAAGGGGTCAGCCCCAGCATTTT. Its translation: CASTGGRGQPQHF.